These 21 T cell receptor beta chains originate from one sample sequenced in a study of shared clonotypes between healthy human individuals. Here immunoSEQ multiplex PCR was the method, and the copy in TCRdb shows in-frame clones only, minus some. This table has about 2 million clones, just under 95% appearing once. Naive-designated CD8 cells lacked CD45RO, were positively enriched for CCR7, and omitted terminally differentiated effector memory CD45RA+ cells. The specimen was naive CD8+ T cells sorted from blood. The source is a man aged 18-30 years in good health.

The gene calls are TRBV6-5 and TRBJ1-6; D is unresolved. Trimming cost V 5 bases and J 10 bases, with 9 bases left between them. The CDR3 length is 12 residues. Germline loops: CDR1 MNHEY, CDR2 SVGAGI. The CDR3 protein is CASSRDPSPLHF. CDR3 DNA sequence: TGTGCCAGCAGTAGAGACCCCTCACCCCTCCACTTT.

In the case of this clone: Other DNA sequences in this sample translate to the same CDR3. This sequence joins TRBV5-4 and TRBJ1-1; D unresolved. CDR3 length: 13 amino acids. Between the trimmed V and J ends, which lost 0 bases and 3 bases, there was a span of 6 bases. The germline V gene encodes CDR1 SGHNT and CDR2 YYREEE (reference sequence). The chain's CDR3 is CASSLGVDTEAFF. Here the CDR3 DNA reads TGTGCCAGCAGCTTGGGGGTCGACACTGAAGCTTTCTTT.

V and J are TRBV11-3 and TRBJ1-2; TRBD1 aligns across 9 bases. J was trimmed by 4 bases and V by 6 bases; bases with no gene match: 24. The CDR3 has 20 amino acids. Germline V gene lookup returns CDR1 SGHNT and CDR2 YENEEA. In DNA form, the CDR3 reads TGTGCCAGCAGTTCAGCCAACGTCCGGGACAGGGCTCTCCCTTGCTATGGCTACACCTTC. It yields the protein CASSSANVRDRALPCYGYTF.

This rearrangement joins TRBV25-1 to TRBJ2-5; tentatively, D is TRBD1 (6 bases). Germline CDR1 reads MGHDK; CDR2 reads SYGVNS. The CDR3 is 15 residues long. Trimming took 3 bases from V and 2 from J, leaving 13 bases between them. CDR3 DNA: TGTGCCAGCAGTGAGATTCCAGGGGAGCAAGAGACCCAGTACTTC. It encodes CASSEIPGEQETQYF.

With regard to this clone: Other DNA sequences from this sample encode an identical CDR3 as well. The CDR3 bases are TGCGCCAGCAGCCAAGTGCCGGGAGCCTACGAGCAGTACTTC. Translation gives CASSQVPGAYEQYF. The chain has TRBV4-1 and TRBJ2-7; possible D gene TRBD2, 6 bases. With 1 base removed from V and 2 bases from J, the gap between germline ends came to 9 bases. The CDR3 spans 14 residues. Germline V gene lookup returns CDR1 MGHRA and CDR2 YSYEKL.

The chain links TRBV5-1 to TRBJ2-5, with a possible D match to TRBD1 (5 bases). The CDR3 loop spans 14 amino acids. V lost 7 bases and J 3 bases, leaving 16 bases between the germline ends. CDR1 SGHRS and CDR2 YFSETQ come from the germline V gene. The CDR3 region is CASGPDSFEETQYF. Written as DNA, the CDR3 is TGCGCCAGCGGACCCGACAGTTTCGAAGAGACCCAGTACTTC.

The genes are TRBV5-6 and TRBJ1-2; 7 nucleotides line up with TRBD1. Germline V CDR1 and CDR2: SGHDT, YYEEEE. The CDR3 spans 18 residues. V lost 0 bases, J lost 5 bases, and 16 bases stayed unmatched. CDR3 in amino acids: CASSLEIARGYVGYGYTF. CDR3 coding DNA: TGTGCCAGCAGCTTGGAAATCGCCAGGGGGTATGTAGGGTATGGCTACACCTTC.

The chain recombines TRBV6-5 with TRBJ2-1; D is unresolved. Trimming pared 0 bases from V and 7 bases from J, leaving 7 bases between. Germline values: CDR1 MNHEY, CDR2 SVGAGI. This CDR3 is built from 13 residues. The DNA for the CDR3 is TGTGCCAGCAGTTACTCCGAGACGAATGAGCAGTTCTTC. This encodes CASSYSETNEQFF.

The chain carries TRBV6-5 and TRBJ2-1, with TRBD2 identical over 10 bases. Germline assignment: CDR1 MNHEY and CDR2 SVGAGI. V lost 0 bases and J lost 9; bases outside the gene matches: 8. The CDR3 runs 16 residues. Here the CDR3 reads CASSYSPSGGAGEQFF. The CDR3 nucleotides read TGTGCCAGCAGTTACTCTCCCAGCGGGGGGGCGGGTGAGCAGTTCTTC.

This chain links TRBV2 with TRBJ2-7; D ambiguous. This CDR3 region has 10 residues. Germline V lookup: CDR1 SNHLY, CDR2 FYNNEI. Trimming removed 7 bases at V and 4 bases at J, with 5 bases between. The CDR3 DNA reads TGTGCCAGCATCCTTTACGAGCAGTACTTC. It is translated as CASILYEQYF.

The gene calls are TRBV2 and TRBJ2-3, with D possibly being TRBD1 (5 bases). V lost 7 bases to trimming and J lost 4 bases, with 18 bases between them. Germline assignment: CDR1 SNHLY and CDR2 FYNNEI. This CDR3 is 15 amino acids long. CDR3 sequence: CASITRRSGSDTQYF. The CDR3 bases are TGTGCCAGCATCACAAGAAGGTCAGGGTCAGATACGCAGTATTTT.

This sequence joins TRBV7-9 and TRBJ2-1; TRBD2 is a possible D gene (6 bases). Germline CDR1 is SEHNR and CDR2 is FQNEAQ (reference sequence). The ends were cut back, 4 bases at V and 0 bases at J, with 19 bases in the middle. The CDR3 has 18 amino acids. The CDR3 reads CASSSIAAESSSYNEQFF. CDR3 coding DNA: TGTGCCAGCAGCTCTATAGCGGCTGAATCTAGCTCCTACAATGAGCAGTTCTTC.

The chain is built from TRBV27 and TRBJ2-2; no reliable D call. The length of the CDR3 is 12 residues. The V and J ends lost 6 bases and 6 bases respectively, with 8 bases between them. The germline V gene encodes CDR1 MNHEY and CDR2 SMNVEV (reference sequence). This CDR3 is CASSEIPGELFF. DNA of the CDR3: TGTGCCAGCAGCGAAATTCCCGGGGAGCTGTTTTTT.

The chain carries TRBV4-2 and TRBJ2-7; 10 bases are a match to TRBD2. The trim removed 0 bases at V and 5 bases at J, leaving 7 bases unmatched. The CDR3 length is 16 residues. Germline CDR1 is LGHNA and CDR2 is YNFKEQ. This chain's CDR3 is CASSQDLASGGHEQYF. The CDR3 DNA sequence: TGTGCCAGCAGCCAAGATTTAGCTAGCGGGGGCCACGAGCAGTACTTC.

This chain connects TRBV5-4 to TRBJ2-3; possibly TRBD2 for D (6 bases). CDR3 length: 14 residues. Between the trimmed V and J ends, which lost 5 bases and 0 bases, there was a span of 10 bases. CDR1 is SGHNT, CDR2 YYREEE, per germline (reference sequence). CDR3: CASSGRESTDTQYF. The CDR3 coding sequence is TGTGCCAGCAGTGGGCGGGAAAGCACAGATACGCAGTATTTT.

The V call is TRBV29-1, the J call TRBJ2-2; D not certain. The CDR3 extends over 14 amino acids. V lost 3 bases and J lost 2, with 10 bases in between. The germline gives CDR1 SQVTM, CDR2 ANQGSEA. CDR3 loop: CSVEYGANTGELFF. CDR3 sequence (DNA): TGCAGCGTTGAGTACGGAGCAAACACCGGGGAGCTGTTTTTT.

The V and J genes are TRBV5-4 and TRBJ2-7; the D gene is possibly TRBD2 (6 bases). CDR1 SGHNT and CDR2 YYREEE come from the germline V gene (reference sequence). The germline V and J ends were trimmed by 6 bases and 5 bases, with 18 bases remaining between them. CDR3 length equals 14 residues. The CDR3 region is CASTIGRGTHEQYF. DNA for the CDR3: TGTGCCAGCACAATCGGGAGAGGGACCCACGAGCAGTACTTC.

V gene TRBV6-5 combines with J gene TRBJ1-2; TRBD1 matches 7 bases. Losses at the gene ends were 5 bases for V and 5 bases for J; bases not matched to a gene: 5. This CDR3 has 13 residues. Per germline, CDR1 MNHEY and CDR2 SVGAGI. CDR3 protein: CASSTTGLYGYTF. For the CDR3, the DNA is TGTGCCAGCAGTACGACAGGGTTATATGGCTACACCTTC.

The V and J genes are TRBV2 and TRBJ1-1; D is ambiguous. There are 15 residues in the CDR3. V was cut by 10 bases and J by 5 bases, with 23 bases left in between. Germline assignment: CDR1 SNHLY and CDR2 FYNNEI. The CDR3 loop is CATETGSLHGTEAFF. CDR3 DNA sequence: TGTGCCACGGAGACGGGCAGCCTACACGGGACTGAAGCTTTCTTT.

The CDR3 DNA sequence: TGTGCCAGCAGTGAAAGTGAGGATCCGGGCGGGGAGCTGTTTTTT. This encodes CASSESEDPGGELFF. The chain recombines TRBV6-1 with TRBJ2-2; D is undetermined. Germline V gene lookup returns CDR1 MNHNS and CDR2 SASEGT. Trimming shortened V by 2 bases and J by 7 bases, and 14 bases separated the two germline ends. This CDR3 comprises 15 residues.

About this clone: The sample holds other DNA sequences that translate to the same CDR3. V usage is TRBV6-5 and J usage is TRBJ2-3, with TRBD2 as a possible D gene (5 bases). V was trimmed by 2 bases and J by 5 bases, leaving 5 bases between them. The CDR3 consists of 12 residues. The germline V gene has CDR1 MNHEY and CDR2 SVGAGI. The chain's CDR3 is CASSYEGDTQYF. The CDR3 DNA follows: TGTGCCAGCAGTTACGAGGGAGATACGCAGTATTTT.